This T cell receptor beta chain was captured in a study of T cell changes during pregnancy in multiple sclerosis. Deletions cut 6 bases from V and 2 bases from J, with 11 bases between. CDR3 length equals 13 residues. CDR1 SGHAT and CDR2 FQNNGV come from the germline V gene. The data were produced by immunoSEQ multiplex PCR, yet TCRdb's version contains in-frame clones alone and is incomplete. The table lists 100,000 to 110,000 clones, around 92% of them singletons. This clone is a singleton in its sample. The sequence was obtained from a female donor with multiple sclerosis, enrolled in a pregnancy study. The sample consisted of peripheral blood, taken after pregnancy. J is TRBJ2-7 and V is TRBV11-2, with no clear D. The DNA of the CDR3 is TGTGCCAGCAGTCACACAAGTCCCTACGAGCAGTACTTC. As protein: CASSHTSPYEQYF.